This TCR beta chain was retrieved from a study of CD8 T cells in Susac syndrome. RNA was extracted with the RNeasy kit, and a quantity of about 0.45 to 1 ug was reverse transcribed using random hexamers. TCRdb redid the calling of the immunoSEQ multiplex PCR reads with MiXCR, one entry per CDR3 protein. The sample includes roughly 200,000 distinct CDR3 sequences, under 97% of them seen just once. This CDR3 contains 16 residues. CDR1 is GTSNPN and CDR2 is SVGIG in the germline V gene (reference sequence). With V trimmed by 2 bases and J by 4 bases, 10 bases remained unmatched. CD8+ and CD4+ T cells were negatively isolated; TEMRA cells were FACS-enriched.

The TCR sequence derives from a human donor with multiple sclerosis. The sample consisted of CD4+ T cells from PBMCs. The genes are TRBV30 and TRBJ1-5; 8 bases map to TRBD1. This CDR3 reads CAWSIGTGPTNQPQHF. The CDR3 DNA sequence: TGTGCCTGGAGTATTGGGACAGGACCTACAAATCAGCCCCAGCATTTT.